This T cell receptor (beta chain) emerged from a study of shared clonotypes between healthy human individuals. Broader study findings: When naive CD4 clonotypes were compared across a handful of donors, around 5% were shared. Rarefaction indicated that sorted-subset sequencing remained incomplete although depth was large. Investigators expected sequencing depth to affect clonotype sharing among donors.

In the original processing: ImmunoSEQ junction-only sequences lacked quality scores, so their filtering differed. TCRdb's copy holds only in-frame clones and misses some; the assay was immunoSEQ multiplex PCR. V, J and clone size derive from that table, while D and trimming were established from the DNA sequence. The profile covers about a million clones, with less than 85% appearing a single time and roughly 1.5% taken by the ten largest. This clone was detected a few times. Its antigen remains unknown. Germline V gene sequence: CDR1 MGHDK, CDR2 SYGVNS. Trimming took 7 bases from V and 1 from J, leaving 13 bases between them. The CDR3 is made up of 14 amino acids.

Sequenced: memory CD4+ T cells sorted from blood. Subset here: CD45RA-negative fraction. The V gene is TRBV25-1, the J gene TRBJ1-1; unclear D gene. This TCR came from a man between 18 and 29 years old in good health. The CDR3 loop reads CASTRPGSNTEAFF. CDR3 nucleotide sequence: TGTGCCAGCACCCGGCCGGGGTCGAACACTGAAGCTTTCTTT. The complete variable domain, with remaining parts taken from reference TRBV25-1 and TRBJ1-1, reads EADIYQTPRYLVIGTGKKITLECSQTMGHDKMYWYQQDPGMELHLIHYSYGVNSTEKGDLSSESTVSRIRTEHFPLTLESARPSHTSQYLCASTRPGSNTEAFFGQGTRLTVV.